This entry features one T cell receptor beta chain sequence. The CDR3 consists of 14 residues. Between the trimmed V and J ends, which lost 4 bases and 4 bases, there was a span of 13 bases. Germline values: CDR1 LGHNA, CDR2 YNFKEQ. This record belongs to a study of blood T cell repertoires in COVID-19. Study-level background: There were acute and convalescent COVID-19 samples, and they came from the United States, Italy and Spain. T cells, B-cell-depleted T cells, or PBMCs supplied cDNA or gDNA.

How the authors handled the data: Estimates of nucleated cell counts were drawn from the amplification of reference gene primers. TCRdb keeps only in-frame clones here, not all; method: immunoSEQ multiplex PCR. V and J calls and clone size are copied from that table; D and trimming were computed from the DNA. The sample shows fewer than 250,000 clones, more than 85% of them seen only once. Sequenced sample: peripheral blood. This receptor was obtained from a man aged 30-40 years with acute or convalescent COVID-19. The chain uses TRBV4-2 and TRBJ1-1; D unclear. In DNA, the CDR3 is TGTGCCAGCAGCCCTTCATCGGGTGCCACTGAAGCTTTCTTT. Translating it yields CASSPSSGATEAFF.